This record concerns one TCR beta chain sequence. Clones were sequenced by immunoSEQ multiplex PCR, and TCRdb holds only the in-frame ones, with some missing. The sample records some 140,000 clones, 88% being singletons. These data belong to a study of control samples from healthy donors and cancer patients. Germline lookup yields CDR1 SNHLY and CDR2 FYNNEI. The CDR3 consists of 14 residues. The V gene lost 2 bases and the J gene lost 2 bases, with 7 bases spanning the gap. Material: blood. V usage is TRBV2 and J usage is TRBJ1-5; D remains ambiguous. The sequence was obtained from a woman in her twenties or thirties in good health. Here the CDR3 reads CASSELDRNQPQHF. For the CDR3, the DNA is TGTGCCAGCAGTGAACTGGATCGCAATCAGCCCCAGCATTTT.